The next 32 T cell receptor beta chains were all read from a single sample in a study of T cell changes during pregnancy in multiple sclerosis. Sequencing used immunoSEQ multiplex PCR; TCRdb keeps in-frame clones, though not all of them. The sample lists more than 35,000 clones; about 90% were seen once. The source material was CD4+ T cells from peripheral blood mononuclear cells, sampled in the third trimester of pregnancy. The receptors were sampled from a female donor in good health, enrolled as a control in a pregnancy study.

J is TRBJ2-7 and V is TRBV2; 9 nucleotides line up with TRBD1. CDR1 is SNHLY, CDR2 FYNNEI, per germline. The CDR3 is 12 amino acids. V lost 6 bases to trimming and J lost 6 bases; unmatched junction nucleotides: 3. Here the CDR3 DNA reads TGTGCCAGCAGCGCGGACAGGGGCGAGCAGTACTTC. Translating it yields CASSADRGEQYF.

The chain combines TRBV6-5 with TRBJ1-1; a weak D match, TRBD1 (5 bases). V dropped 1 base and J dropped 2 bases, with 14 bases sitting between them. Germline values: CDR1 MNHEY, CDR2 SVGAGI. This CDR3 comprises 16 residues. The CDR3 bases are TGTGCCAGCAGTTACTTCCCGAAGCAGGGTAACACTGAAGCTTTCTTT. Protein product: CASSYFPKQGNTEAFF.

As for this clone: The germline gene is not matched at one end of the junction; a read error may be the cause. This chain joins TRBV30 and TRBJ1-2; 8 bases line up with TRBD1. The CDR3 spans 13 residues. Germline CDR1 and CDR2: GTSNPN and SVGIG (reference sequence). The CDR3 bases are TGTGCCTGTACCCGGGACAGGCCTCTTGGCTGCACCTTC. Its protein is CACTRDRPLGCTF.

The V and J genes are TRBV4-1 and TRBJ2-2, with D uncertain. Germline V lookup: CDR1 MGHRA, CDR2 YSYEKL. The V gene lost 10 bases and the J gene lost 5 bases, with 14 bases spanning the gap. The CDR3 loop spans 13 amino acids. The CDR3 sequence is CATRDTVTGELFF. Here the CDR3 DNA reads TGCGCCACTAGAGATACGGTGACCGGGGAGCTGTTTTTT.

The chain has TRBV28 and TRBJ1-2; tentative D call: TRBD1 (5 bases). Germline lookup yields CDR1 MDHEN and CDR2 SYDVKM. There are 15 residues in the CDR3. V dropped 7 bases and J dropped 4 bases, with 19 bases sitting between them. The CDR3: CASTTGTGVTYGYTF. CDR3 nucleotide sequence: TGTGCCAGCACCACAGGTACAGGAGTGACCTATGGCTACACCTTC.

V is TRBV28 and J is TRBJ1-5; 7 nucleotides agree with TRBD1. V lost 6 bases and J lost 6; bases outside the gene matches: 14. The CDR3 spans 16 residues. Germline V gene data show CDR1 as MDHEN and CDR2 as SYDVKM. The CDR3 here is CASSRDVRPGGQPQHF. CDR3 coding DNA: TGTGCCAGCAGCCGGGACGTGAGGCCAGGGGGTCAGCCCCAGCATTTT. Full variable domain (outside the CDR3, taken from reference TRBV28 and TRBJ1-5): DVKVTQSSRYLVKRTGEKVFLECVQDMDHENMFWYRQDPGLGLRLIYFSYDVKMKEKGDIPEGYSVSREKKERFSLILESASTNQTSMYLCASSRDVRPGGQPQHFGDGTRLSIL.

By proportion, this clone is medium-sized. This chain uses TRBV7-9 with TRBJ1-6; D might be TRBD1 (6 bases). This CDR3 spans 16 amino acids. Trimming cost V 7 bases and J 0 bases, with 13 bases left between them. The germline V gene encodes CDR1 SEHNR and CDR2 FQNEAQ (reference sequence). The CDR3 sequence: CASTSQGSSYNSPLHF. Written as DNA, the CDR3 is TGTGCCAGCACCTCCCAGGGGAGCTCCTATAATTCACCCCTCCACTTT.

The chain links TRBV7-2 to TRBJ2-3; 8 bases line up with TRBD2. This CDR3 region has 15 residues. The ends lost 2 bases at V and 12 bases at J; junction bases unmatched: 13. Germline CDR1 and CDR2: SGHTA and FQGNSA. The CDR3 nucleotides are TGTGCCAGCAGCTTACGAGCGGGAGACAACTCGGGACAGTATTTT. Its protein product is CASSLRAGDNSGQYF.

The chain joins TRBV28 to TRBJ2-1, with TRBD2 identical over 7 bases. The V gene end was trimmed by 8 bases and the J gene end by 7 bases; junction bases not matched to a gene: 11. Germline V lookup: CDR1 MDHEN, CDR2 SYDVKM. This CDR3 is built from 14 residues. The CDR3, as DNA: TGTGCCAGCGGGGGGGGAGGGCGCCATAATGAGCAGTTCTTC. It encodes CASGGGGRHNEQFF.

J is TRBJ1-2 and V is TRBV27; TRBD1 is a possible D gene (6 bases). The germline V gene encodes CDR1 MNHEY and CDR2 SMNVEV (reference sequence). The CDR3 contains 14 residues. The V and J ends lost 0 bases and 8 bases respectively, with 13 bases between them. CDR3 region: CASSLSGGAEGYTF. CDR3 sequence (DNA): TGTGCCAGCAGTTTATCGGGGGGGGCGGAGGGCTACACCTTC.

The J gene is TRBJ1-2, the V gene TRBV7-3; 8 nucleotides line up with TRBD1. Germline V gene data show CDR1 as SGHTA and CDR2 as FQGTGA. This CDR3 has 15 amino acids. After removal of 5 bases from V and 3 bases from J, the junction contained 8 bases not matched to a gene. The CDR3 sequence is CASSRGRGRDYGYTF. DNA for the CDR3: TGTGCCAGCAGCCGGGGCAGGGGGCGGGACTATGGCTACACCTTC.

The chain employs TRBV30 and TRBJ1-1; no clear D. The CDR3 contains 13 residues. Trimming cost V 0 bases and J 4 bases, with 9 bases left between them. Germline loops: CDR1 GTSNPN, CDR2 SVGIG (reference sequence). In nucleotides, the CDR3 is TGTGCCTGGAGTGTCGAGGCACGCACTGAAGCTTTCTTT. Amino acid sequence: CAWSVEARTEAFF. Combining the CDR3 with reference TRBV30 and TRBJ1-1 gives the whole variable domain SQTIHQWPATLVQPVGSPLSLECTVEGTSNPNLYWYRQAAGRGLQLLFYSVGIGQISSEVPQNLSASRPQDRQFILSSKKLLLSDSGFYLCAWSVEARTEAFFGQGTRLTVV.

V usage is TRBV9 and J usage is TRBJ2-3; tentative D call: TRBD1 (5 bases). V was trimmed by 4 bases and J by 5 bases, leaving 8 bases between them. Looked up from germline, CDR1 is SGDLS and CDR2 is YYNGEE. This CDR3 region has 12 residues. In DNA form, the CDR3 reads TGTGCCAGCAGCAAAGGGGTAGATACGCAGTATTTT. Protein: CASSKGVDTQYF.

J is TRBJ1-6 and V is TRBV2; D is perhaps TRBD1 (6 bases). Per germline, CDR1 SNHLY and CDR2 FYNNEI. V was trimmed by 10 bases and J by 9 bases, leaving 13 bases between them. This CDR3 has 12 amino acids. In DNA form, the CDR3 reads TGTGCCAACAGCCAAGGGGGTTCACCCCTCCACTTT. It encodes CANSQGGSPLHF.

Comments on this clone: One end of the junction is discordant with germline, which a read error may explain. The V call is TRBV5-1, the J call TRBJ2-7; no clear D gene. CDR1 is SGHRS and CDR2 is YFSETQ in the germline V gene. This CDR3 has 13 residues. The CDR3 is CASNRGGGNEQCF. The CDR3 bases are TGCGCCAGCAACCGAGGCGGCGGAAACGAGCAGTGCTTC.

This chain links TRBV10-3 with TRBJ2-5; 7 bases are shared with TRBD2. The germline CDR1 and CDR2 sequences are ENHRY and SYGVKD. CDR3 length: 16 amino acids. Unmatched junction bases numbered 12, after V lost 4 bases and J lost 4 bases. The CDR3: CAISAGGSRTGETQYF. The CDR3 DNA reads TGTGCCATCAGTGCAGGCGGGAGCAGGACCGGAGAGACCCAGTACTTC.

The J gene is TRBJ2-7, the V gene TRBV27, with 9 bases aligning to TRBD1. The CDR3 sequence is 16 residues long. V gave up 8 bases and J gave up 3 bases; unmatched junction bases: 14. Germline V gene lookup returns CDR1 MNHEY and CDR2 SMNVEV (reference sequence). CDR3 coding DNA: TGTGCCAGCGGATTCATCAACCGGGACAGGGTCTACGAGCAGTACTTC. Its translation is CASGFINRDRVYEQYF.

CDR3 residues: CASSQGGGGTGELFF. Written as DNA, the CDR3 is TGCGCCAGCAGCCAAGGGGGGGGCGGGACCGGGGAGCTGTTTTTT. The chain has TRBV4-3 and TRBJ2-2; TRBD2 might be the D (7 bases). The germline CDR1 and CDR2 sequences are LGHNA and YSLEER. V dropped 1 base and J dropped 5 bases, with 11 bases sitting between them. The CDR3 sequence is 15 residues long.

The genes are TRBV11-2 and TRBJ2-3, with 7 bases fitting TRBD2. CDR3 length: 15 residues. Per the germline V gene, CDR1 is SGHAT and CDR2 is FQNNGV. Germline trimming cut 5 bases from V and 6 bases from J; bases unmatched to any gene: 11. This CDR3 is CASSPRLAARDTQYF. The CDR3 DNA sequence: TGTGCCAGCAGCCCTCGACTAGCCGCGAGGGATACGCAGTATTTT.

The CDR3 loop reads CAWSDGPVDTQYF. CDR3 nucleotide sequence: TGTGCCTGGAGTGATGGGCCGGTGGATACGCAGTATTTT. The genes are TRBV30 and TRBJ2-3; the D is unclear. There are 13 residues in the CDR3. The germline gives CDR1 GTSNPN, CDR2 SVGIG (reference sequence). Trimming took off 1 base at V and 6 bases at J, with 11 bases between the two ends. Full variable domain (rest looked up from reference TRBV30 and TRBJ2-3): SQTIHQWPATLVQPVGSPLSLECTVEGTSNPNLYWYRQAAGRGLQLLFYSVGIGQISSEVPQNLSASRPQDRQFILSSKKLLLSDSGFYLCAWSDGPVDTQYFGPGTRLTVL.

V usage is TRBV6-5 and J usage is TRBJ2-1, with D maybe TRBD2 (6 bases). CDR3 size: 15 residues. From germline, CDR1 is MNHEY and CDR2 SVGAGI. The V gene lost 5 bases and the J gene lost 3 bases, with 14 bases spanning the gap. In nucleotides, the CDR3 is TGTGCCAGCAGTCGATTAGCGGTCCTCTACAATGAGCAGTTCTTC. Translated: CASSRLAVLYNEQFF.

The CDR3 bases are TGTGCCAGCAGGTGGACAGGGCGGTTTACCGGGGAGCTGTTTTTT. Translation gives CASRWTGRFTGELFF. This chain uses TRBV6-5 with TRBJ2-2; 8 bases line up with TRBD1. The CDR3 sequence is 15 residues long. Germline CDR1 and CDR2: MNHEY and SVGAGI. V lost 6 bases to trimming and J lost 5 bases; unmatched junction nucleotides: 8.

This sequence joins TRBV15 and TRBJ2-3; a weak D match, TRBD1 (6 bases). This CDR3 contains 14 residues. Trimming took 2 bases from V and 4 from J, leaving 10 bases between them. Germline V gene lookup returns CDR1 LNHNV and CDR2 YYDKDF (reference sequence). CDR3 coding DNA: TGTGCCACCAGCAGAACAGGGTCGGCAGATACGCAGTATTTT. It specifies CATSRTGSADTQYF.

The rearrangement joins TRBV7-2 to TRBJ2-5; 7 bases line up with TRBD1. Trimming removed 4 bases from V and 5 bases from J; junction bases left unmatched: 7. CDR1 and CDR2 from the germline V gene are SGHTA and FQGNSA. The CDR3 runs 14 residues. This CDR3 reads CASSSTGTAETQYF. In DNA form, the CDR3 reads TGTGCCAGCAGCTCCACCGGGACAGCTGAGACCCAGTACTTC. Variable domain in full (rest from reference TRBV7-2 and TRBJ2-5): GAGVSQSPSNKVTEKGKDVELRCDPISGHTALYWYRQSLGQGLEFLIYFQGNSAPDKSGLPSDRFSAERTGGSVSTLTIQRTQQEDSAVYLCASSSTGTAETQYFGPGTRLLVL.

The CDR3 loop reads CAWSGDGGDGGYNEQFF. The CDR3 coding sequence is TGTGCCTGGAGTGGCGACGGCGGGGACGGTGGATACAATGAGCAGTTCTTC. The J gene is TRBJ2-1, the V gene TRBV30; tentative D call: TRBD2 (6 bases). The CDR3 has 17 residues. The V gene lost 1 base and the J gene lost 4 bases, with 20 bases spanning the gap. The V gene's germline CDR1 is GTSNPN and CDR2 SVGIG (reference sequence).

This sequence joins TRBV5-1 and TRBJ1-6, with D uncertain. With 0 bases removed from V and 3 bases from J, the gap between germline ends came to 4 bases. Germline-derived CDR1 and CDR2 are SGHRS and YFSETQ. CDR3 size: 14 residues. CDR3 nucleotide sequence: TGCGCCAGCAGCTTGGACATCTATAATTCACCCCTCCACTTT. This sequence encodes CASSLDIYNSPLHF.

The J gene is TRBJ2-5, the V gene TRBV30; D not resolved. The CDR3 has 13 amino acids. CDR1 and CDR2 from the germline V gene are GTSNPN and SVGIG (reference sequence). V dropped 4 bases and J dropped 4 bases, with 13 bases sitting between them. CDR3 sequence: CAWNELLRETQYF. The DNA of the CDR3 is TGTGCCTGGAATGAGTTACTAAGAGAGACCCAGTACTTC.

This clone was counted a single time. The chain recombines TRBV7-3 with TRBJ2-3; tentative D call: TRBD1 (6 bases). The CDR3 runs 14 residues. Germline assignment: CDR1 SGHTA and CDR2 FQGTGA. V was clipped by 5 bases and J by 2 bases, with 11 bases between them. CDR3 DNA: TGTGCCAGCAGCCCGGACAGAAACACAGATACGCAGTATTTT. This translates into CASSPDRNTDTQYF.

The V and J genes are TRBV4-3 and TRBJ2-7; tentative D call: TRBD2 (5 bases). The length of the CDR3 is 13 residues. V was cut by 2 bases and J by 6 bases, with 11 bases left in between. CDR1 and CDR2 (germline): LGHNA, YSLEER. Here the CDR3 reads CASSQTGNSEQYF. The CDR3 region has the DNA TGCGCCAGCAGCCAAACCGGGAACTCCGAGCAGTACTTC.

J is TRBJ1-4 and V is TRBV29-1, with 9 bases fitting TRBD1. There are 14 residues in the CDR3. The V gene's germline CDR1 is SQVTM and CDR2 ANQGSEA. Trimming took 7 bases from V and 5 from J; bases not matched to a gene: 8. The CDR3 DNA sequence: TGCAGCGCCCGACCCGGGACAGGGAATGAAAAACTGTTTTTT. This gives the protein CSARPGTGNEKLFF.

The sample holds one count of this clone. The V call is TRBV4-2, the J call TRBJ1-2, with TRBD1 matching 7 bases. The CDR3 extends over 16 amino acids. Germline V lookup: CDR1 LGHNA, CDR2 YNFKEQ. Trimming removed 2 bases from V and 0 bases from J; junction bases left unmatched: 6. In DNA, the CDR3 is TGTGCCAGCAGCCAATCCGCCGACAGGGCTAACTATGGCTACACCTTC. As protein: CASSQSADRANYGYTF.

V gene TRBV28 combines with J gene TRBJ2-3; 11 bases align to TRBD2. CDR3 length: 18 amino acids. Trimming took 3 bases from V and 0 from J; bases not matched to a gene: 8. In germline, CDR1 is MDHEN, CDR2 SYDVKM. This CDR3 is CASSFLNSGGASTDTQYF. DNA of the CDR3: TGTGCCAGCAGTTTTCTCAATAGCGGGGGGGCTAGCACAGATACGCAGTATTTT.